This passage covers 8 T cell receptor beta chains from one sample sequenced in a study of blood T cell repertoires in COVID-19 (dated by TCRdb to 2020 to 2022). The library came from the immunoSEQ multiplex PCR assay. TCRdb re-hosts the immuneACCESS table, in-frame sequences only. Its copies lack some clones; in the studies checked, an unresolved V gene accounts for under half of them, and the cause for the rest is not known. The sample table holds approximately 100,000 clones, of which about 80% were seen once. Under 30% of the sample belongs to the ten largest clones. Material: peripheral blood. The receptors stem from a man in his sixties with acute or convalescent COVID-19.

The chain joins TRBV15 to TRBJ2-3; D may be TRBD1 (6 bases). The CDR3 runs 16 residues. Trimming shortened V by 2 bases and J by 5 bases, and 17 bases separated the two germline ends. Germline lookup yields CDR1 LNHNV and CDR2 YYDKDF (reference sequence). The CDR3 loop is CATSRRGQPSVDTQYF. CDR3 coding DNA: TGTGCCACCAGCAGACGTGGACAGCCCTCGGTAGATACGCAGTATTTT.

The chain employs TRBV4-1 and TRBJ1-1; no firm D call. Per germline, CDR1 MGHRA and CDR2 YSYEKL. The CDR3 contains 13 residues. V was shortened by 8 bases and J by 0 bases, with 10 bases between the two germline ends. The CDR3, as DNA: TGCGCCAGCGGGAGGAGGGTGAACACTGAAGCTTTCTTT. This codes for CASGRRVNTEAFF.

The rearrangement links TRBV4-3 to TRBJ2-3; D gene unclear. The length of the CDR3 is 14 residues. V dropped 5 bases and J dropped 6 bases, with 15 bases sitting between them. Germline assignment: CDR1 LGHNA and CDR2 YSLEER. CDR3 DNA: TGCGCCAGCAGCAGAACACGGAGACTGGATACGCAGTATTTT. It codes for CASSRTRRLDTQYF.

The CDR3 DNA reads as TGTGCCAGCAGTTTTCGCGGGATAGAGACCCAGTACTTC. This sequence encodes CASSFRGIETQYF. This chain links TRBV27 with TRBJ2-5; TRBD2 might be the D (6 bases). Trimming removed 3 bases from V and 4 bases from J, with 9 bases in between. This CDR3 is built from 13 residues. The germline gives CDR1 MNHEY, CDR2 SMNVEV (reference sequence).

This chain joins TRBV6-5 and TRBJ2-7; the D gene is possibly TRBD1 (5 bases). CDR1 and CDR2 from the germline V gene are MNHEY and SVGAGI. The CDR3 spans 14 residues. Trimming cost V 0 bases and J 0 bases, with 6 bases left between them. The CDR3 loop is CASSYSTASYEQYF. The CDR3, as DNA: TGTGCCAGCAGTTACTCGACAGCCTCCTACGAGCAGTACTTC.

This rearrangement joins TRBV4-1 to TRBJ1-3; the match to TRBD1 covers 10 bases. The CDR3 extends over 16 amino acids. CDR1 MGHRA and CDR2 YSYEKL come from the germline V gene. V shed 2 bases and J 4 bases; nucleotides not matched to a gene: 5. CDR3 nucleotides: TGCGCCAGCAGCCAAACACCGGGACAGGGGGGAAACACCATATATTTT. Translation gives CASSQTPGQGGNTIYF.

The chain combines TRBV9 with TRBJ2-4, with D perhaps matching TRBD2 (5 bases). This CDR3 region has 16 residues. Deletions cut 0 bases from V and 3 bases from J, with 13 bases between. CDR1 is SGDLS and CDR2 is YYNGEE in the germline V gene. The CDR3 sequence is CASSVEGGYGKNIQYF. The CDR3 bases are TGTGCCAGCAGCGTAGAAGGCGGGTATGGCAAAAACATTCAGTACTTC.

V and J are TRBV19 and TRBJ1-5; D is ambiguous. The CDR3 runs to 14 residues. Germline V CDR1 and CDR2: LNHDA, SQIVND (reference sequence). V was clipped by 5 bases and J by 0 bases, with 8 bases between them. The CDR3 region has the DNA TGTGCCAGTAGTGTGGCGGTTAGCAATCAGCCCCAGCATTTT. It is translated as CASSVAVSNQPQHF.